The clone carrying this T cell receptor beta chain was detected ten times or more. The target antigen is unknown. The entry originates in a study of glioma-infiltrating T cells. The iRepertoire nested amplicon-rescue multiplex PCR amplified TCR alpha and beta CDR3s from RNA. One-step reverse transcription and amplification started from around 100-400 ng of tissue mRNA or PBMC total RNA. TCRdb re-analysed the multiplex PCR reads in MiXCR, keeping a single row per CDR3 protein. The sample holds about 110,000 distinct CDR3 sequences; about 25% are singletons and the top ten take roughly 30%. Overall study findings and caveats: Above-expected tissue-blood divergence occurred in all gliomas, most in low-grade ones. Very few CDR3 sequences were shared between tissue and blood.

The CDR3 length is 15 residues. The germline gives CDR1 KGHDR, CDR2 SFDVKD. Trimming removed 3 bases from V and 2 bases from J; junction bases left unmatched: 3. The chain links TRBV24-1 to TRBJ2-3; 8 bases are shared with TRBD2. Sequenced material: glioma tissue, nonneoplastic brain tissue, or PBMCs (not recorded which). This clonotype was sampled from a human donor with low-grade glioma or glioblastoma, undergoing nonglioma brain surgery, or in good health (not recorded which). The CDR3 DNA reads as TGTGCCACCAGTGATAGCGGGGGCCTCACAGATACGCAGTATTTT. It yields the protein CATSDSGGLTDTQYF.